The rows below give T cell receptor beta chains drawn from one sample of a study of T cells after yellow fever vaccination. TCRdb independently ran MiXCR on the 5' RACE reads; one entry per CDR3 protein. The sample has 450,000 to 600,000 distinct CDR3 sequences; roughly 12% are singletons. Sample: PBMCs, taken on the day of the yellow fever booster vaccination. These receptors were obtained from a man aged 25 to 40 who received the YFV17D yellow fever vaccine. Each CDR3 is given with its conserved first and last residue. The D gene is left open where the match is weak. Clone size is not always given. Where it is, it says once, few, many or a class for expanded clones.

D gene: NA; J gene: TRBJ2-7; clone size: NA; V gene: TRBV11-2; CDR3 DNA: TGTGCCAGCAGCCTAACCCGGTCTGGCAAGCAGTACTTC; CDR3 protein: CASSLTRSGKQYF
D gene: NA; J gene: TRBJ2-5; clone size: few; V gene: TRBV6-5; CDR3 DNA: TGTGCCAGCAGTTCGTACATATCACAAGAGACCCAGTACTTC; CDR3 protein: CASSSYISQETQYF
D gene: TRBD2; J gene: TRBJ2-7; clone size: few; V gene: TRBV23-1; CDR3 DNA: TGCGCCAGCAGTCAATCCCTGGAGGGCGGGAGAGATGAGCAGTACTTC; CDR3 protein: CASSQSLEGGRDEQYF
D gene: TRBD2; J gene: TRBJ2-1; clone size: few; V gene: TRBV5-1; CDR3 DNA: TGCGCCAGCAGCAGGGGACTAGCGGGGTCTACCTACAATGAGCAGTTCTTC; CDR3 protein: CASSRGLAGSTYNEQFF
D gene: NA; J gene: TRBJ2-7; clone size: few; V gene: TRBV9; CDR3 DNA: TGTGCCAGCAGCGTGACAGAGGGCTCCTACGAGCAGTACTTC; CDR3 protein: CASSVTEGSYEQYF
D gene: TRBD2; J gene: TRBJ2-7; clone size: NA; V gene: TRBV20-1; CDR3 DNA: TGCAGTGCTAGACCGTCTCCCGAAAAAATAGCGGGAAGCCCTTACGAGCAGTACTTC; CDR3 protein: CSARPSPEKIAGSPYEQYF
D gene: TRBD2; J gene: TRBJ2-7; clone size: once; V gene: TRBV20-1; CDR3 DNA: TGCAGTGCTAGTCGGTTGACTAGCGGGAGATACGAGCAGTACTTC; CDR3 protein: CSASRLTSGRYEQYF
D gene: NA; J gene: TRBJ1-5; clone size: NA; V gene: TRBV20-1; CDR3 DNA: TGCAGTGCTAGAGACGTTTGGAATCAGCCCCAGCATTTT; CDR3 protein: CSARDVWNQPQHF
D gene: NA; J gene: TRBJ2-7; clone size: NA; V gene: TRBV7-2; CDR3 DNA: TGTGCCAGCAGCTTACCGGAGGCTCGCTACGAGCAGTACTTC; CDR3 protein: CASSLPEARYEQYF
D gene: NA; J gene: TRBJ2-7; clone size: many; V gene: TRBV6-2/TRBV6-3; CDR3 DNA: TGTGCCAGCAGACAGGGATCCTACGAGCAGTACTTC; CDR3 protein: CASRQGSYEQYF
D gene: NA; J gene: TRBJ2-7; clone size: NA; V gene: TRBV12-1; CDR3 DNA: TGTGCCAGCAGCACCGGACACCCCTCCTACGAGCAGTACTTC; CDR3 protein: CASSTGHPSYEQYF
D gene: NA; J gene: TRBJ2-1; clone size: NA; V gene: TRBV29-1; CDR3 DNA: TGCAGCGTTGAAGGCCGGGGAGGGGGGAGAGGCCCTTACAATGAGCAGTTCTTC; CDR3 protein: CSVEGRGGGRGPYNEQFF
D gene: NA; J gene: TRBJ2-7; clone size: NA; V gene: TRBV4-1; CDR3 DNA: TGCGCCAGCAGCACACAACTAGACTCCTACGAGCAGTACTTC; CDR3 protein: CASSTQLDSYEQYF
D gene: NA; J gene: TRBJ2-5; clone size: many; V gene: TRBV12-3/TRBV12-4; CDR3 DNA: TGTGCCAGCAGTTTGTGGGGGCGAGAGACCCAGTACTTC; CDR3 protein: CASSLWGRETQYF
D gene: NA; J gene: TRBJ2-7; clone size: NA; V gene: TRBV7-1; CDR3 DNA: TGTGCCAGCAGCTCCGGGAGCCTCTGCGAGCAGTACTTC; CDR3 protein: CASSSGSLCEQYF
D gene: NA; J gene: TRBJ1-1; clone size: NA; V gene: TRBV27; CDR3 DNA: TGTGCCAGCAGTCCAATATCAGGGGCCACTGAAGCTTTCTTT; CDR3 protein: CASSPISGATEAFF
D gene: TRBD1; J gene: TRBJ1-1; clone size: NA; V gene: TRBV19; CDR3 DNA: TGTGCCAGTAGTGTGACAGGGTGGACTGAAGCTTTCTTT; CDR3 protein: CASSVTGWTEAFF
D gene: TRBD1; J gene: TRBJ1-5; clone size: NA; V gene: TRBV27; CDR3 DNA: TGTGCCAGCAGTTTTGGGACAGATAATCAGCCCCAGCATTTT; CDR3 protein: CASSFGTDNQPQHF
D gene: TRBD1; J gene: TRBJ2-5; clone size: NA; V gene: TRBV7-3; CDR3 DNA: TGTGCCAGCAGCTCACGACAGGGTGGGACCCAGTACTTC; CDR3 protein: CASSSRQGGTQYF
D gene: TRBD1; J gene: TRBJ1-1; clone size: few; V gene: TRBV29-1; CDR3 DNA: TGCAGCGCCGGAAACAGGGGAAACACTGAAGCTTTCTTT; CDR3 protein: CSAGNRGNTEAFF
D gene: NA; J gene: TRBJ1-6; clone size: NA; V gene: TRBV7-2; CDR3 DNA: TGTGCCAGCAGCCCCGGGACGTATCCGAATTCACCCCTCCACTTT; CDR3 protein: CASSPGTYPNSPLHF
D gene: NA; J gene: TRBJ2-7; clone size: NA; V gene: TRBV20-1; CDR3 DNA: TGCAGTGCTAGCTTGAGGGAGGCTAGCTCCTACGAGCAGTACTTC; CDR3 protein: CSASLREASSYEQYF
D gene: TRBD1; J gene: TRBJ2-4; clone size: NA; V gene: TRBV7-2; CDR3 DNA: TGTGCCAGCAGCCCCGACAGGGGACAAAACATTCAGTACTTC; CDR3 protein: CASSPDRGQNIQYF
D gene: NA; J gene: TRBJ2-7; clone size: NA; V gene: TRBV3-1; CDR3 DNA: TGTGCCAGCAGCCAAGTTGATTCGGACGAGCAGTACTTC; CDR3 protein: CASSQVDSDEQYF
D gene: NA; J gene: TRBJ1-5; clone size: few; V gene: TRBV29-1; CDR3 DNA: TGCAGCGCTACTGACGGGTCCTCCAATCAGCCCCAGCATTTT; CDR3 protein: CSATDGSSNQPQHF
D gene: TRBD1; J gene: TRBJ1-5; clone size: NA; V gene: TRBV12-3/TRBV12-4; CDR3 DNA: TGTGCCAGCAGTCGGACAGGCGGTCAGCCCCAGCATTTT; CDR3 protein: CASSRTGGQPQHF
D gene: TRBD2; J gene: TRBJ2-7; clone size: NA; V gene: TRBV12-3/TRBV12-4; CDR3 DNA: TGTGCCAGCAGTCTGACTAGCGGGCTCCTGGAGCAGTACTTC; CDR3 protein: CASSLTSGLLEQYF
D gene: NA; J gene: TRBJ2-3; clone size: NA; V gene: TRBV10-3; CDR3 DNA: TGTGCCATCAGGCCTCAGGATAGCGGCGGCGCAGATACGCAGTATTTT; CDR3 protein: CAIRPQDSGGADTQYF
D gene: NA; J gene: TRBJ2-3; clone size: NA; V gene: TRBV7-9; CDR3 DNA: TGTGCCAGCAGTTTAGCACAAGGGACAGATACGCAGTATTTT; CDR3 protein: CASSLAQGTDTQYF